This T cell receptor (beta chain) originates from a study of cytomegalovirus exposure and HLA in healthy donors. At collection, donors were nominally healthy, but unrecorded immune exposures were probable. A multiplex PCR was run with 60 Vbeta primers and 13 Jbeta primers. The assay was immunoSEQ multiplex PCR, and TCRdb's table has in-frame clones only and misses some. The sample shows some 150,000 clones, about three quarters of them seen only once. Study-wide results and caveats: In a later analysis, a missense DCLRE1C variant was linked to TCR beta V- and J-gene trimming. A list of roughly 180 TCR beta chains associated with cytomegalovirus was given.

Details on this clone: Its specificity is unknown.

The sequenced material came from PBMCs. The origin of this receptor is a man between 50 and 59 years old in good health and CMV-seropositive.

The CDR3 is CASSQEGRDTQYF. The CDR3 DNA sequence: TGTGCCAGCAGCCAAGAGGGCCGAGATACGCAGTATTTT. The chain couples TRBV4-2 to TRBJ2-3, with D hard to call. Germline CDR1 LGHNA, CDR2 YNFKEQ. The CDR3 runs to 13 residues. The V end lost 0 bases, the J end lost 5 bases, and 6 bases lay between the germline ends.